Below are 26 T cell receptor beta chains sequenced from a single sample in a study of beta chain features in type 1 diabetes. Study observations and caveats: Moderately but significantly shorter TCRB CDR3s were found in Type 1 diabetes patients in all four CD4+ subsets.

No antigen is known for these receptors. Every isolated RNA sample was fully reverse transcribed, so sequencing captured expressed TCRB transcripts. Only in-frame clones appear in the TCRdb table, and some are missing; sequencing was by immunoSEQ multiplex PCR. The data show about 650,000 clones, with roughly 12% seen just once and around 0.12% held by the top ten. Sequencing was done on a sample of naive CD4+ T cells from blood. The receptors were gathered from a young man with type 1 diabetes.

There are a few counts of this clone. The V and J genes are TRBV7-2 and TRBJ1-2, with D perhaps TRBD1 (5 bases). This CDR3 has 16 amino acids. Trimming took 3 bases from V and 4 from J, leaving 18 bases between them. CDR1 SGHTA and CDR2 FQGNSA come from the germline V gene. CDR3 amino acids: CASSFGRVPFPYGYTF. The CDR3, as DNA: TGTGCCAGCAGCTTCGGCAGGGTTCCCTTTCCCTATGGCTACACCTTC.

The CDR3 bases are TGCGCCAGCAGCCAAGTTAGCGGGGAGCTGTTTTTT. Its protein product is CASSQVSGELFF. The chain links TRBV4-1 to TRBJ2-2, with D uncertain. Germline V gives CDR1 MGHRA, CDR2 YSYEKL. Trimming took off 1 base at V and 7 bases at J, with 4 bases between the two ends. This CDR3 comprises 12 residues.

The chain has TRBV9 and TRBJ1-1; D possibly corresponds to TRBD1 (6 bases). The CDR3 is 15 residues long. Between the trimmed V and J ends, which lost 3 bases and 1 base, there was a span of 13 bases. Germline assignment: CDR1 SGDLS and CDR2 YYNGEE. CDR3 protein: CASSERGTPNTEAFF. DNA for the CDR3: TGTGCCAGCAGCGAAAGAGGGACACCGAACACTGAAGCTTTCTTT.

This clone was counted a few times. V and J are TRBV18 and TRBJ1-5, with D maybe TRBD1 (6 bases). Deletions cut 4 bases from V and 2 bases from J, with 6 bases between. CDR1 is KGHSH, CDR2 LQKENI, per germline. CDR3 length: 13 amino acids. The DNA of the CDR3 is TGTGCCAGCTCACGACAGGGCAATCAGCCCCAGCATTTT. Its protein product is CASSRQGNQPQHF.

V is TRBV25-1 and J is TRBJ2-6; 7 positions match TRBD1. The CDR3 extends over 17 amino acids. The V segment lost 1 base and the J segment 2 bases; nucleotides outside the gene matches: 5. Germline V CDR1 and CDR2: MGHDK, SYGVNS. The CDR3, as DNA: TGTGCCAGCAGTGAATTTGAGGGGGCGGCTGGGGCCAACGTCCTGACTTTC. It encodes CASSEFEGAAGANVLTF.

This clone was counted a few times. The chain employs TRBV6-5 and TRBJ1-1; TRBD1 agrees at 8 bases. Germline CDR1 MNHEY, CDR2 SVGAGI. There are 13 residues in the CDR3. V lost 8 bases, J lost 4 bases, and 6 bases stayed unmatched. The CDR3 DNA is TGTGCCAGCCGGACAGGGAAGACCACTGAAGCTTTCTTT. Its translation is CASRTGKTTEAFF.

This clone was detected a few times. The CDR3 sequence: CASSVTGAQETQYF. The CDR3 DNA follows: TGTGCCAGCAGCGTAACAGGGGCGCAAGAGACCCAGTACTTC. The chain uses TRBV9 and TRBJ2-5; 7 nucleotides line up with TRBD1. Looked up from germline, CDR1 is SGDLS and CDR2 is YYNGEE. V shed 1 base, J shed 2 bases, and the junction held 2 bases outside the gene matches. CDR3 size: 14 residues.

V is TRBV5-4 and J is TRBJ2-6; D may be TRBD2 (5 bases). Trimming removed 3 bases from V and 0 bases from J, with 16 bases in between. Germline V CDR1 and CDR2: SGHNT, YYREEE (reference sequence). The CDR3 totals 18 residues. This CDR3 reads CASSSPRGLNSGANVLTF. CDR3 bases: TGTGCCAGCAGCTCCCCCCGAGGGCTCAACTCTGGGGCCAACGTCCTGACTTTC.

This clone was observed at least ten times. This chain joins TRBV29-1 and TRBJ1-2; 9 bases are shared with TRBD1. The length of the CDR3 is 13 residues. With V trimmed by 6 bases and J by 3 bases, 5 bases remained unmatched. Germline V gene sequence: CDR1 SQVTM, CDR2 ANQGSEA. CDR3 loop: CSVGQGFDYGYTF. The CDR3 DNA follows: TGCAGCGTGGGACAGGGCTTTGACTATGGCTACACCTTC.

The gene calls are TRBV10-3 and TRBJ1-6; TRBD1 matches at 7 bases. Losses at the gene ends were 3 bases for V and 9 bases for J; bases not matched to a gene: 14. Looked up from germline, CDR1 is ENHRY and CDR2 is SYGVKD. The CDR3 contains 17 residues. The CDR3 sequence: CAISDPDAGTVGSPLHF. Here the CDR3 DNA reads TGTGCCATCAGTGATCCGGACGCCGGGACAGTTGGTTCACCCCTCCACTTT.

This clone was seen a few times. In DNA form, the CDR3 reads TGTGCCAGCAGTGACCAAAGGGGGCGAGGTAGCTATGGCTACACCTTC. Its translation is CASSDQRGRGSYGYTF. This sequence joins TRBV25-1 and TRBJ1-2; 7 bases fit TRBD1. The V and J ends lost 3 bases and 4 bases, in that order; junction bases with no gene match: 11. The CDR3 is 16 residues long. The germline V gene has CDR1 MGHDK and CDR2 SYGVNS.

This sequence joins TRBV28 and TRBJ1-4, with no clear D. Looked up from germline, CDR1 is MDHEN and CDR2 is SYDVKM. V lost 4 bases and J 8 bases, leaving 8 bases between the germline ends. CDR3 length equals 12 residues. The CDR3 DNA sequence: TGTGCCAGCAGTTCGAACAGCGAAAAACTGTTTTTT. It yields the protein CASSSNSEKLFF.

The V and J genes are TRBV7-2 and TRBJ2-3; 12 bases are a match to TRBD1. The J segment lost 4 bases and the V segment lost 6 bases, leaving 5 bases of the junction unmatched. The germline V gene encodes CDR1 SGHTA and CDR2 FQGNSA. The CDR3 totals 15 residues. As DNA, the CDR3 is TGTGCCAGCAGGGTGGGGACAGGGGGCGCAGATACGCAGTATTTT. Protein product: CASRVGTGGADTQYF.

The chain combines TRBV5-6 with TRBJ1-2; maybe TRBD1 (5 bases). The germline V gene encodes CDR1 SGHDT and CDR2 YYEEEE. Trimming left V 3 bases short and J 0 bases short, with 12 bases between. This CDR3 is 15 amino acids long. CDR3 amino acids: CASSSRGSSNYGYTF. DNA of the CDR3: TGTGCCAGCAGCTCCCGGGGCAGTTCTAACTATGGCTACACCTTC. Full variable domain (remainder filled in from reference TRBV5-6 and TRBJ1-2): DAGVTQSPTHLIKTRGQQVTLRCSPKSGHDTVSWYQQALGQGPQFIFQYYEEEERQRGNFPDRFSGHQFPNYSSELNVNALLLGDSALYLCASSSRGSSNYGYTFGSGTRLTVV.

The CDR3 reads CAWTITLGTVEGYTF. DNA of the CDR3: TGTGCCTGGACCATCACTCTAGGGACGGTAGAAGGCTACACCTTC. This chain joins TRBV30 and TRBJ1-2; possible D gene TRBD1, 5 bases. V was clipped by 4 bases and J by 8 bases, with 23 bases between them. Germline V lookup: CDR1 GTSNPN, CDR2 SVGIG (reference sequence). The CDR3 runs to 15 residues.

The J gene is TRBJ2-7, the V gene TRBV28; D gene ambiguous. From germline, CDR1 is MDHEN and CDR2 SYDVKM. Trimming removed 10 bases at V and 1 base at J, with 5 bases between. The CDR3 sequence is 10 residues long. The CDR3, as DNA: TGTGCCACCCGATCCTACGAGCAGTACTTC. It translates to CATRSYEQYF.

The chain combines TRBV21-1 with TRBJ2-5; TRBD1 is the table's D call and was not checked against the DNA. TRBV21-1 is given as a pseudogene. The CDR3 totals 13 residues. This CDR3 is CASAGQVGETQYF. CDR3 in DNA: TGTGCCAGCGCGGGACAGGTCGGGGAGACCCAGTACTTC.

The J gene is TRBJ1-1, the V gene TRBV5-1; a possible D gene is TRBD1 (5 bases). Germline assignment: CDR1 SGHRS and CDR2 YFSETQ. Trimming shortened V by 0 bases and J by 1 base, and 10 bases separated the two germline ends. This CDR3 is built from 15 residues. The CDR3 protein is CASSLEPGTNTEAFF. DNA for the CDR3: TGCGCCAGCAGCTTGGAACCCGGGACGAACACTGAAGCTTTCTTT. Full variable domain (outside the CDR3, taken from reference TRBV5-1 and TRBJ1-1): KAGVTQTPRYLIKTRGQQVTLSCSPISGHRSVSWYQQTPGQGLQFLFEYFSETQRNKGNFPGRFSGRQFSNSRSEMNVSTLELGDSALYLCASSLEPGTNTEAFFGQGTRLTVV.

This clone was observed a handful of times. The chain combines TRBV4-2 with TRBJ2-4; D uncertain. In germline, CDR1 is LGHNA, CDR2 YNFKEQ. Deletions cut 0 bases from V and 4 bases from J, with 10 bases between. This CDR3 contains 15 residues. This CDR3 is CASSQDGDTKNIQYF. CDR3 in DNA: TGTGCCAGCAGCCAAGATGGAGACACAAAAAACATTCAGTACTTC.

This clone was counted at least ten times. The chain carries TRBV7-2 and TRBJ1-5; a possible D gene is TRBD1 (5 bases). V shed 0 bases and J shed 1 base, with 7 bases lying between them. This CDR3 is 15 amino acids long. CDR1 and CDR2 (germline): SGHTA, FQGNSA. The CDR3 protein is CASSLAAGSNQPQHF. The CDR3 DNA reads as TGTGCCAGCAGCTTAGCGGCAGGGAGCAATCAGCCCCAGCATTTT.

The sample holds a few counts of this clone. V usage is TRBV7-9 and J usage is TRBJ1-1; the match to TRBD1 covers 9 bases. Germline lookup yields CDR1 SEHNR and CDR2 FQNEAQ (reference sequence). The ends lost 5 bases at V and 3 bases at J; junction bases unmatched: 4. This CDR3 is built from 14 residues. CDR3: CASSLRDRDTEAFF. The CDR3 DNA follows: TGTGCCAGCAGCCTCCGGGACAGGGACACTGAAGCTTTCTTT.

This clone was observed a handful of times. V gene TRBV25-1 combines with J gene TRBJ1-4; D remains unclear. V was trimmed by 8 bases and J by 7 bases, leaving 14 bases between them. The CDR3 is 13 residues long. The germline CDR1 and CDR2 sequences are MGHDK and SYGVNS. The CDR3 here is CASSFPVTEKLFF. The CDR3 DNA sequence: TGTGCCAGCTCTTTCCCGGTCACTGAAAAACTGTTTTTT.

CDR3 sequence (DNA): TGCGCCAGCAGCGGGGGACAGCAACAGTACAATGAGCAGTTCTTC. This translates into CASSGGQQQYNEQFF. The J gene is TRBJ2-1, the V gene TRBV4-3, with 7 positions matching TRBD1. CDR1 and CDR2 from the germline V gene are LGHNA and YSLEER. Trimming took 5 bases from V and 4 from J; bases not matched to a gene: 8. The CDR3 has 15 residues.

In its sample, this clone was seen a few times. V is TRBV20-1 and J is TRBJ1-1; D might be TRBD1 (6 bases). The CDR3 extends over 11 amino acids. Germline assignment: CDR1 DFQATT and CDR2 SNEGSKA (reference sequence). Trimming stripped 3 bases from V and 11 bases from J, with 13 bases between. This chain's CDR3 is CSASKQGDAFF. The CDR3 region has the DNA TGCAGTGCTAGCAAACAGGGAGATGCTTTCTTT.

This rearrangement joins TRBV5-8 to TRBJ2-6; TRBD1 aligns across 7 bases. Germline CDR1 is SGHTS and CDR2 is YDEGEE. The CDR3 covers 18 residues. Germline trimming cut 4 bases from V and 0 bases from J; bases unmatched to any gene: 10. The CDR3 DNA is TGTGCCAGCAGCACGGGACAGACGACCGACTCTGGGGCCAACGTCCTGACTTTC. Translated: CASSTGQTTDSGANVLTF. Full variable domain (missing parts from reference TRBV5-8 and TRBJ2-6): EAGVTQSPTHLIKTRGQQATLRCSPISGHTSVYWYQQALGLGLQFLLWYDEGEERNRGNFPPRFSGRQFPNYSSELNVNALELEDSALYLCASSTGQTTDSGANVLTFGAGSRLTVL.

This clone was seen only a few times. This chain links TRBV29-1 with TRBJ2-3, with no clear D. There are 14 residues in the CDR3. Germline V gene sequence: CDR1 SQVTM, CDR2 ANQGSEA. Deletions cut 6 bases from V and 4 bases from J, with 17 bases between. CDR3: CSVVPEALADTQYF. CDR3 coding DNA: TGCAGCGTCGTACCTGAAGCCTTGGCAGATACGCAGTATTTT.